This T cell receptor (beta chain) was observed in a study of spatial heterogeneity in lung cancer. Study-wide background: Across the raw uncorrected reads, a unique TCR and UMI combination was observed, on average, more than ten times. Overall study results and limits: Tumor mutation counts were tracked by expanded intratumoral alpha and beta TCR counts.

A single record per CDR3 protein comes from TCRdb applying MiXCR to the 5' RACE reads. The sample yields about 17,000 distinct CDR3 sequences, 6.2% seen once. The ends were cut back, 5 bases at V and 1 base at J, with 17 bases in the middle. Germline assignment: CDR1 MNHEY and CDR2 SVGEGT. The CDR3 consists of 16 residues. Sample time point: sample taken at primary tumor resection. The study sequenced unsorted whole RNA from tumor, nontumor lung or frozen PBMC. This clonotype was observed many times. Its target is not known. The origin of this receptor is a male donor with early-stage non-small cell lung cancer. The genes are TRBV6-2 or TRBV6-3 and TRBJ1-1; D gene uncertain. Sequences were derived from lung tumor tissue, sampled at surgery. The DNA of the CDR3 is TGTGCCAGCAGTCCGTTGGTGAGGTCGGGGAACACTGAAGCTTTCTTT. Its protein is CASSPLVRSGNTEAFF.